Described below is a single T cell receptor (beta chain) sequence and its context. TCRdb keeps only in-frame clones here, not all; method: immunoSEQ multiplex PCR. The table has a few hundred thousand clones, more than 80% seen once. The germline V gene encodes CDR1 SQVTM and CDR2 ANQGSEA. This CDR3 comprises 15 residues. V lost 5 bases to trimming and J lost 1 base; unmatched junction nucleotides: 8. These data come from a study of blood T cell repertoires in COVID-19. The chain links TRBV29-1 to TRBJ2-5; 9 nucleotides match TRBD1. The source material was PBMCs or T cells enriched from blood (not recorded which). The source is a man aged 18 to 29 who had recovered from COVID-19. In DNA, the CDR3 is TGCAGCGTTCTGGACAGGGGTGCCTTCCAAGAGACCCAGTACTTC. Translated: CSVLDRGAFQETQYF.